This T cell receptor beta chain was obtained from a study of beta chain features in type 1 diabetes. Details on this clone: No antigen is known for it.

The sequenced template was cDNA made from the entire isolated RNA. Here immunoSEQ multiplex PCR was the method, and the copy in TCRdb shows in-frame clones only, minus some. This sample has about 290,000 clones, with about 7.8% found just once. Only one heparinised blood draw was taken per donor, and its volume averaged about 116 mL. Each of the CD4+ naive, central memory, regulatory and stem cell-like memory populations was sorted via CD45RO/CCR7/CD25/CD127/CD95/CD27. Purities over 95% were achieved in all sorted populations. V was clipped by 7 bases and J by 2 bases; unmatched bases: 14. Germline V gene data show CDR1 as LGHNT and CDR2 as FRNRAP. The CDR3 extends over 17 amino acids. Study-level results: Insertion counts at VDJ junctions were lower in type 1 diabetes patients, who also showed more deletions there.

Sequencing input: central memory CD4+ T cells from blood. This chain links TRBV12-5 with TRBJ2-5; 9 bases fit TRBD2. The receptor was isolated from a young woman in good health. CDR3 DNA sequence: TGTGCTAGTGCCCTTGGAGGGGTAGCGGGAGAACAAGAGACCCAGTACTTC. Protein product: CASALGGVAGEQETQYF.